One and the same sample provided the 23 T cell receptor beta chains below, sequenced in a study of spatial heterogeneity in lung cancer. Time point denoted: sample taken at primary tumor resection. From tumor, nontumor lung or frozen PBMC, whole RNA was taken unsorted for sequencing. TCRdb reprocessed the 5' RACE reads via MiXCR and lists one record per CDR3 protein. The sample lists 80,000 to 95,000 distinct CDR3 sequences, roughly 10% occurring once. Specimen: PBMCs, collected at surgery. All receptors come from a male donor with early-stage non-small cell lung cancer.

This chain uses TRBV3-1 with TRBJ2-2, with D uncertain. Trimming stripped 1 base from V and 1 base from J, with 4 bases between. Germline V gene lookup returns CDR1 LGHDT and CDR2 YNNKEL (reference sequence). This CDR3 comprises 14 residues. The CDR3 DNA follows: TGTGCCAGCAGCCAAGCGGGGAACACCGGGGAGCTGTTTTTT. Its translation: CASSQAGNTGELFF.

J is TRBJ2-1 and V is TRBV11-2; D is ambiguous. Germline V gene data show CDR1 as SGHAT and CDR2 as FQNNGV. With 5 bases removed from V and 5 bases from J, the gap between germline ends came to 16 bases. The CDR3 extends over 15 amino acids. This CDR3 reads CASSGNSGPHNEQFF. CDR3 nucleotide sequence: TGTGCCAGCAGCGGTAACAGTGGGCCCCACAATGAGCAGTTCTTC. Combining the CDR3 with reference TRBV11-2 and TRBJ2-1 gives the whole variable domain EAGVAQSPRYKIIEKRQSVAFWCNPISGHATLYWYQQILGQGPKLLIQFQNNGVVDDSQLPKDRFSAERLKGVDSTLKIQPAKLEDSAVYLCASSGNSGPHNEQFFGPGTRLTVL.

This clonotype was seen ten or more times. The CDR3 nucleotides read TGTGCCAGCAGCTTAACCCCGAGGGGAATCTACGAGCAGTACTTC. It is translated as CASSLTPRGIYEQYF. This chain uses TRBV7-2 with TRBJ2-7; D possibly uses TRBD1 or TRBD2 (5 bases each). CDR3 length: 15 residues. V was cut by 2 bases and J by 3 bases, with 14 bases left in between. Germline CDR1 and CDR2: SGHTA and FQGNSA. The whole variable domain, remainder taken from reference TRBV7-2 and TRBJ2-7, is GAGVSQSPSNKVTEKGKDVELRCDPISGHTALYWYRQSLGQGLEFLIYFQGNSAPDKSGLPSDRFSAERTGGSVSTLTIQRTQQEDSAVYLCASSLTPRGIYEQYFGPGTRLTVT.

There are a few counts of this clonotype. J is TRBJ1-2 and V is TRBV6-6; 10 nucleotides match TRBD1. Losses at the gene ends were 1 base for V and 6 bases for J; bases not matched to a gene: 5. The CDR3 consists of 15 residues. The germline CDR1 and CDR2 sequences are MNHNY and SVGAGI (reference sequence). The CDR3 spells CASSYLTGQGNGYTF. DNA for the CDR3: TGTGCCAGCAGTTACTTAACGGGACAGGGGAATGGCTACACCTTC.

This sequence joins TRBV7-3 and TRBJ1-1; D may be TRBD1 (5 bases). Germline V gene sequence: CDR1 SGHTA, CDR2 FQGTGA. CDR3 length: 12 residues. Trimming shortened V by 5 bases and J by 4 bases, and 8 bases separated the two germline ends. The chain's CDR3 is CASSNGGTEAFF. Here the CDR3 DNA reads TGTGCCAGCAGCAATGGGGGCACTGAAGCTTTCTTT. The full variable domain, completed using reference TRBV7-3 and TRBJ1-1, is GAGVSQTPSNKVTEKGKYVELRCDPISGHTALYWYRQSLGQGPEFLIYFQGTGAADDSGLPNDRFFAVRPEGSVSTLKIQRTERGDSAVYLCASSNGGTEAFFGQGTRLTVV.

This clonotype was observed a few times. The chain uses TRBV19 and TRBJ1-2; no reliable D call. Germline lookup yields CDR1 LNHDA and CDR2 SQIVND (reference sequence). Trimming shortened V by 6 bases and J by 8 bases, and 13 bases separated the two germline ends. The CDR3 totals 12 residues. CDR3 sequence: CASRVESQGYTF. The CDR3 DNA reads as TGTGCCAGTAGAGTGGAGTCTCAGGGCTACACCTTC.

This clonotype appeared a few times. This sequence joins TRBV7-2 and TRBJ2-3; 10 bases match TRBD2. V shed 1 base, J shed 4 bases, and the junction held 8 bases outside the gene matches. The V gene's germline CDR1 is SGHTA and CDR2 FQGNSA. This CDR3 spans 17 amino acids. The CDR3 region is CASSLGLAGDGADTQYF. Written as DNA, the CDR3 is TGTGCCAGCAGCTTAGGCCTAGCGGGGGATGGGGCAGATACGCAGTATTTT.

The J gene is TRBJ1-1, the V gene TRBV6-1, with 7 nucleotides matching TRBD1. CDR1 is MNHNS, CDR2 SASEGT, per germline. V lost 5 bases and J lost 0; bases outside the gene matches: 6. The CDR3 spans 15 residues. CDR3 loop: CASSQRQGLNTEAFF. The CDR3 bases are TGTGCCAGCAGTCAACGACAGGGTCTGAACACTGAAGCTTTCTTT.

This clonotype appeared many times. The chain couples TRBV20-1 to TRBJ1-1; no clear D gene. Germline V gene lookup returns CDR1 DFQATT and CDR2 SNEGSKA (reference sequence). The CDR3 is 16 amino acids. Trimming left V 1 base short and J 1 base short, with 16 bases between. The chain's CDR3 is CSARGGRGLQNTEAFF. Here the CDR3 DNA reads TGCAGTGCTAGAGGAGGACGCGGGCTACAGAACACTGAAGCTTTCTTT.

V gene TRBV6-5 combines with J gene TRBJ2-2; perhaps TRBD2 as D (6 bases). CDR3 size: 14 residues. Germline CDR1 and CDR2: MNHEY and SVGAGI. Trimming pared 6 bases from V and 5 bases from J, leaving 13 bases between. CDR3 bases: TGTGCCAGCAGATACGCTGGAGGGACCGGGGAGCTGTTTTTT. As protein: CASRYAGGTGELFF.

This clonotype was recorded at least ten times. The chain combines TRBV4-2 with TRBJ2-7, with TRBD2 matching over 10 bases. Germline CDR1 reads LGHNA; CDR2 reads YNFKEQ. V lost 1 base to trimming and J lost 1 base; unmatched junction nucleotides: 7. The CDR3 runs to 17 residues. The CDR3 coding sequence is TGTGCCAGCAGCCAAGTTGGGGCTAGCGGGGGTTCCTACGAGCAGTACTTC. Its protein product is CASSQVGASGGSYEQYF.

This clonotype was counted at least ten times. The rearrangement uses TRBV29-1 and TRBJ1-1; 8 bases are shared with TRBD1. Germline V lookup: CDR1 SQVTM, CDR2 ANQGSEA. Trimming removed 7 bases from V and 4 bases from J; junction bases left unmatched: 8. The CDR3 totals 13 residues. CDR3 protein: CSARTGTFTEAFF. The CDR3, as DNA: TGCAGCGCCCGGACAGGGACCTTCACTGAAGCTTTCTTT.

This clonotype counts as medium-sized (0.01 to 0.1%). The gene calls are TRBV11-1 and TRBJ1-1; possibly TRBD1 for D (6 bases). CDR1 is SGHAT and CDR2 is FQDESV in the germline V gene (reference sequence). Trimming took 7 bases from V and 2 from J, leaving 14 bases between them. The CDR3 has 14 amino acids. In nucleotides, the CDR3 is TGTGCCAGCACTAACGACAGGTTTAACACTGAAGCTTTCTTT. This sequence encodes CASTNDRFNTEAFF.

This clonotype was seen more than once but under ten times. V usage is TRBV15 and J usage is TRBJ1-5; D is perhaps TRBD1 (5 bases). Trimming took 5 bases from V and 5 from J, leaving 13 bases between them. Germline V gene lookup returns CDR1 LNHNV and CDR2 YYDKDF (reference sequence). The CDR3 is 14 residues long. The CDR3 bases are TGTGCCACCAGCGCCCCAATGGGGCATCAGCCCCAGCATTTT. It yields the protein CATSAPMGHQPQHF.

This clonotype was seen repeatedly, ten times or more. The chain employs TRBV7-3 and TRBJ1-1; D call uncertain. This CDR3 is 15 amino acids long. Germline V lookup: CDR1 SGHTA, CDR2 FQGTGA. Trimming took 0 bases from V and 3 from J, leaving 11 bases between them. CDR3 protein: CASSLTRELDTEAFF. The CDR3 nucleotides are TGTGCCAGCAGCTTAACAAGGGAACTAGACACTGAAGCTTTCTTT.

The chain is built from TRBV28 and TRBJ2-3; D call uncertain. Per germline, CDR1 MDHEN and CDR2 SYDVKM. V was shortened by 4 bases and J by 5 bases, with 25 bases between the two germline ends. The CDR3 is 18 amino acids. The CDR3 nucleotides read TGTGCCAGCAGTTCTTACGGGTCCTTCGGCGCGCACAAAGATACGCAGTATTTT. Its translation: CASSSYGSFGAHKDTQYF.

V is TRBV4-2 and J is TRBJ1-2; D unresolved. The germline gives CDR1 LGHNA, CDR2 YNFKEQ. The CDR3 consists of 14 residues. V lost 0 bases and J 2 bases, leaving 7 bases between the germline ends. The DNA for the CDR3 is TGTGCCAGCAGCCAAGAGAAAAGCAACTATGGCTACACCTTC. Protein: CASSQEKSNYGYTF.

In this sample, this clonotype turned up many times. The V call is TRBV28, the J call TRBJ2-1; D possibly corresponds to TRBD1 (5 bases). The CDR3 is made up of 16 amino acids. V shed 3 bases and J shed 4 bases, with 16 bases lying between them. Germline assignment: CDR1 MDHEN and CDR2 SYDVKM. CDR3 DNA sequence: TGTGCCAGCAGTTTTCAAGGGGCGGTGGAGTACAATGAGCAGTTCTTC. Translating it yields CASSFQGAVEYNEQFF.

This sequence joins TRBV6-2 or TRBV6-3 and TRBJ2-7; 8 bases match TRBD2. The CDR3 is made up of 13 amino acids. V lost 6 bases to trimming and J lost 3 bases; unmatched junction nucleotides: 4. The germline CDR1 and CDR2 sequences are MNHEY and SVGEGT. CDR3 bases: TGTGCCAGCAGGAGCGGGGGCCGCTACGAGCAGTACTTC. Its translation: CASRSGGRYEQYF.

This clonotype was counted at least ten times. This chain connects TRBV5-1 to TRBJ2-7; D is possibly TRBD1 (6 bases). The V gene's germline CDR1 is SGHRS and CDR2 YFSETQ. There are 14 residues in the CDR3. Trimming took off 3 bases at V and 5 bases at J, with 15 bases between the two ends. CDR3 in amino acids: CASSSSTGDHEQYF. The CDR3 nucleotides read TGCGCCAGCAGCTCTTCGACAGGAGACCACGAGCAGTACTTC.

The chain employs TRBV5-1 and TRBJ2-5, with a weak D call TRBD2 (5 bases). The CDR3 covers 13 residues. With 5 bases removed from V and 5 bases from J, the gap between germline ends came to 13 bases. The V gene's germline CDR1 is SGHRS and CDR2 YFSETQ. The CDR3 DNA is TGCGCCAGCAGGGAGGCAGTCGACGAGACCCAGTACTTC. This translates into CASREAVDETQYF.

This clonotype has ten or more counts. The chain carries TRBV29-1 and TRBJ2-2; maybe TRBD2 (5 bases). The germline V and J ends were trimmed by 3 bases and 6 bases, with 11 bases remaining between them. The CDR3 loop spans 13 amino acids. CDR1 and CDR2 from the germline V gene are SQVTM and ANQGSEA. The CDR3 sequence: CSVDPAAAGELFF. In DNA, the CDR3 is TGCAGCGTTGATCCAGCGGCCGCCGGGGAGCTGTTTTTT.

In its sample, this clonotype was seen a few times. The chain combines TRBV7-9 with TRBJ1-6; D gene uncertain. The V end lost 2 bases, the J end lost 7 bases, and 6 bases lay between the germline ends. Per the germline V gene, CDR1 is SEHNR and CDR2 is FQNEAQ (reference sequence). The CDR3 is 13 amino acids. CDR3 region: CASSLFENSPLHF. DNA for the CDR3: TGTGCCAGCAGCTTATTCGAGAATTCACCCCTCCACTTT.